Each of the 14 T cell receptor beta chains below was sequenced from the same sample in a study of blood T cell repertoires in COVID-19. TCRdb's copy holds only in-frame clones and misses some; the assay was immunoSEQ multiplex PCR. The sample contains 120,000 to 150,000 clones, 84% of which appear only once. Material: PBMCs or T cells enriched from blood (not recorded which). The receptors stem from a woman between 50 and 59 years old who had been exposed to COVID-19.

V is TRBV19 and J is TRBJ2-3; TRBD2 is a possible D gene (5 bases). CDR3 length: 15 residues. V dropped 0 bases and J dropped 2 bases, with 9 bases sitting between them. CDR1 and CDR2 from the germline V gene are LNHDA and SQIVND (reference sequence). For the CDR3, the DNA is TGTGCCAGTAGTATAGATCCACGGGACACAGATACGCAGTATTTT. This sequence encodes CASSIDPRDTDTQYF.

This clone appeared once. This chain connects TRBV10-2 to TRBJ2-7; D not certain. V gave up 6 bases and J gave up 2 bases, with 8 bases separating them. This CDR3 region has 12 residues. Germline loops: CDR1 WSHSY, CDR2 SAAADI. The CDR3 DNA reads as TGCGCCAGCAGCCCCCAGGCCTACGAGCAGTACTTC. Protein product: CASSPQAYEQYF.

Worth noting for this clone: Distinct nucleotide sequences in the sample also encode this CDR3. The V and J genes are TRBV27 and TRBJ2-7; 9 positions match TRBD1. With 6 bases clipped from V and 3 bases from J, the junction kept 3 bases outside the gene matches. Germline values: CDR1 MNHEY, CDR2 SMNVEV (reference sequence). This CDR3 comprises 13 residues. CDR3 sequence: CASSPGQGYEQYF. The CDR3 bases are TGTGCCAGCAGCCCGGGACAGGGCTACGAGCAGTACTTC.

This clone has just one count. Other DNA sequences in the sample encode the same CDR3. CDR3 sequence reads: CASSYSFQNYGYTF. The CDR3 DNA reads TGTGCCAGCAGTTACTCGTTTCAAAACTATGGCTACACCTTC. V usage is TRBV6-5 and J usage is TRBJ1-2; D remains unclear. V was shortened by 0 bases and J by 2 bases, with 7 bases between the two germline ends. In germline, CDR1 is MNHEY, CDR2 SVGAGI. The CDR3 length is 14 residues.

The chain couples TRBV7-9 to TRBJ2-1; perhaps TRBD1 as D (5 bases). V lost 3 bases and J lost 0, with 12 bases in between. Per the germline V gene, CDR1 is SEHNR and CDR2 is FQNEAQ (reference sequence). CDR3 length: 16 residues. The CDR3 nucleotides read TGTGCCAGCAGCTTTAAGCAGGGAAGCTCCTACAATGAGCAGTTCTTC. Translation gives CASSFKQGSSYNEQFF. Combining the CDR3 with reference TRBV7-9 and TRBJ2-1 gives the whole variable domain DTGVSQNPRHKITKRGQNVTFRCDPISEHNRLYWYRQTLGQGPEFLTYFQNEAQLEKSRLLSDRFSAERPKGSFSTLEIQRTEQGDSAMYLCASSFKQGSSYNEQFFGPGTRLTVL.

The chain uses TRBV7-6 and TRBJ2-3, with a possible D match to TRBD2 (6 bases). Trimming removed 10 bases from V and 0 bases from J, with 14 bases in between. This CDR3 has 14 residues. CDR1 and CDR2 from the germline V gene are SGHVS and FNYEAQ. The CDR3 bases are TGTGCCACGGCGGCGGGACCTAGCACAGATACGCAGTATTTT. The encoded protein is CATAAGPSTDTQYF. The full variable domain, completed using reference TRBV7-6 and TRBJ2-3, is GAGVSQSPRYKVTKRGQDVALRCDPISGHVSLYWYRQALGQGPEFLTYFNYEAQQDKSGLPNDRFSAERPEGSISTLTIQRTEQRDSAMYRCATAAGPSTDTQYFGPGTRLTVL.

The chain recombines TRBV6-4 with TRBJ1-6; the D gene is possibly TRBD1 (6 bases). V lost 5 bases and J 7 bases, leaving 15 bases between the germline ends. This CDR3 comprises 15 residues. The germline V gene has CDR1 MRHNA and CDR2 SNTAGT. The CDR3 sequence: CASSKEGGENSPLHF. The CDR3 nucleotides are TGTGCCAGCAGTAAAGAGGGGGGGGAAAATTCACCCCTCCACTTT.

The rearrangement joins TRBV5-6 to TRBJ1-6, with D uncertain. This CDR3 has 15 amino acids. CDR1 is SGHDT, CDR2 YYEEEE, per germline. The V end was cut by 4 bases, the J end by 7 bases, with 15 bases between. The CDR3 nucleotides are TGTGCCAGCAGCCCTCCGGGGTTCGGGAATTCACCCCTCCACTTT. Its translation: CASSPPGFGNSPLHF.

The rearrangement uses TRBV7-8 and TRBJ1-2; D gene uncertain. Germline V gene sequence: CDR1 SGHVS, CDR2 FQNEAQ. Trimming stripped 5 bases from V and 4 bases from J, with 14 bases between. This CDR3 is built from 14 residues. The CDR3, as DNA: TGTGCCAGCAGCCCCGGCGGAGGAAGCTATGGCTACACCTTC. It codes for CASSPGGGSYGYTF.

V is TRBV9 and J is TRBJ1-1; D is unresolved. The V end was cut by 1 base, the J end by 6 bases, with 10 bases between. This CDR3 spans 13 amino acids. The germline V gene encodes CDR1 SGDLS and CDR2 YYNGEE. CDR3 DNA: TGTGCCAGCAGCGTACACAGAGATGCTGAAGCTTTCTTT. This gives the protein CASSVHRDAEAFF.

The V call is TRBV5-1, the J call TRBJ1-2, with D possibly matching TRBD1 (6 bases). The CDR3 length is 13 residues. Germline CDR1 and CDR2: SGHRS and YFSETQ. V was clipped by 3 bases and J by 2 bases, with 8 bases between them. CDR3 sequence: CASSSGQNYGYTF. The CDR3 bases are TGCGCCAGCAGCTCGGGACAAAACTATGGCTACACCTTC.

The V and J genes are TRBV6-5 and TRBJ2-7; possibly TRBD2 for D (6 bases). Germline CDR1 MNHEY, CDR2 SVGAGI. The V gene lost 4 bases and the J gene lost 0 bases, with 16 bases spanning the gap. This CDR3 has 16 amino acids. The CDR3 here is CASSSGRGTPSYEQYF. The CDR3 region has the DNA TGTGCCAGCAGTTCAGGTAGAGGGACTCCCTCCTACGAGCAGTACTTC.

The chain recombines TRBV18 with TRBJ1-5; D may be TRBD1 (5 bases). V lost 10 bases, J lost 5 bases, and 18 bases lay in between. The CDR3 is 14 amino acids. Germline lookup yields CDR1 KGHSH and CDR2 LQKENI. The CDR3 nucleotides are TGTGCCACCAGTGGTGGGGCCTACGATCAGCCCCAGCATTTT. Encoded protein: CATSGGAYDQPQHF.

The chain uses TRBV19 and TRBJ2-1, with TRBD2 matching 13 bases. The CDR3 contains 16 residues. Germline CDR1 LNHDA, CDR2 SQIVND (reference sequence). The junction had 12 bases not matched to a gene; V was cut back by 8 bases and J by 8 bases. The CDR3 coding sequence is TGTGCCAGTGCCCGGACTAGCGGGAGTACTATCGATGAGCAGTTCTTC. It specifies CASARTSGSTIDEQFF.